Below are 3 T cell receptor beta chains sequenced from a single sample in a study of CD4+ T cells in melanoma (dated by TCRdb to 2021 to 2024). Library method: the immunoSEQ multiplex PCR assay. The clones in this table, taken by TCRdb from immuneACCESS, are in-frame only. Not every clone is retained; where verified, under half of the shortfall comes from an unresolved V gene, and the cause of the rest is unknown. Within this sample are 9,500 or so clones, with roughly 69% of them counted one time only. The ten most abundant clones make up approximately 24% of the sample. Input material: cells from a culture (not recorded whether cultured in vitro). Source of these receptors: a human donor with melanoma.

This clone was counted only a few times. The CDR3 DNA sequence: TGTGCCAGCCCGGGACAGTCTAACTATGGCTACACCTTC. This sequence encodes CASPGQSNYGYTF. The J gene is TRBJ1-2, the V gene TRBV6-1; the match to TRBD1 covers 7 bases. Germline-derived CDR1 and CDR2 are MNHNS and SASEGT. This CDR3 has 13 amino acids. Trimming at V came to 8 bases and at J to 0 bases, leaving 3 bases not matched to a gene.

For the CDR3, the DNA is TGTGCCAGCAGCGTAGAAGGGGCAGGGGGAGGCTATGGCTACACCTTC. Its protein is CASSVEGAGGGYGYTF. The rearrangement uses TRBV9 and TRBJ1-2; 7 positions match TRBD1. From germline, CDR1 is SGDLS and CDR2 YYNGEE. There are 16 residues in the CDR3. V lost 0 bases to trimming and J lost 4 bases; unmatched junction nucleotides: 9.

The chain uses TRBV20-1 and TRBJ2-7; tentatively, D is TRBD2 (5 bases). The CDR3 consists of 11 residues. V lost 6 bases, J lost 7 bases, and 13 bases lay in between. Germline assignment: CDR1 DFQATT and CDR2 SNEGSKA (reference sequence). The CDR3 DNA reads TGCAGTGCGGGTAAGACGGGAGAGCAGTACTTC. Translated, it gives CSAGKTGEQYF.